The 23 T cell receptor beta chains listed next were all sequenced from one sample in a study of T-cell memory formation after mild COVID-19. One entry per CDR3 protein, called by TCRdb with MiXCR from the 5' RACE reads. The sample contains 200,000 to 300,000 distinct CDR3 sequences, approximately 9% of which appear only once. The specimen was PBMCs or a T cell subset sorted from them (not recorded which). The receptors were gathered from a man aged 18 to 30 who had mild COVID-19 (a few samples of this study predate the infection). Cell type and time point are not known.

This clonotype showed up many times. J is TRBJ2-1 and V is TRBV6-5; D possibly corresponds to TRBD1 (7 bases). This CDR3 is 14 amino acids long. CDR1 and CDR2 (germline): MNHEY, SVGAGI. Trimming stripped 8 bases from V and 0 bases from J, with 11 bases between. CDR3 DNA sequence: TGTGCCAGCGGGCGGGACAGCTCCTACAATGAGCAGTTCTTC. Amino acids: CASGRDSSYNEQFF.

The chain combines TRBV6-2 or TRBV6-3 with TRBJ2-6, with D hard to call. Trimming took 8 bases from V and 0 from J, leaving 5 bases between them. Germline lookup yields CDR1 MNHEY and CDR2 SVGEGT. This CDR3 is built from 13 residues. CDR3 protein: CASESSGANVLTF. CDR3 nucleotides: TGTGCCAGCGAAAGCTCTGGGGCCAACGTCCTGACTTTC.

This clonotype was counted a few times. The chain employs TRBV5-4 and TRBJ2-1, with D perhaps TRBD1 (6 bases). V lost 2 bases, J lost 0 bases, and 12 bases lay in between. The germline CDR1 and CDR2 sequences are SGHNT and YYREEE (reference sequence). CDR3 size: 16 residues. CDR3 in DNA: TGTGCCAGCAGCTTTAAGAGGGGGAGCTCCTACAATGAGCAGTTCTTC. Translation: CASSFKRGSSYNEQFF.

This clonotype was recorded a few times. This rearrangement joins TRBV11-3 to TRBJ2-7; TRBD2 is a possible D gene (6 bases). Germline CDR1 is SGHNT and CDR2 is YENEEA. CDR3 size: 13 residues. V was trimmed by 5 bases and J by 9 bases, leaving 17 bases between them. CDR3 nucleotides: TGTGCCAGCAGCCCCTTGGGTAGCGGTTTGCAGTACTTC. Translating it yields CASSPLGSGLQYF.

This clonotype occurred once. An end of the junction differs from the germline gene, which may be a read error. V is TRBV7-2 and J is TRBJ1-1; 9 bases line up with TRBD1. The CDR3 totals 15 residues. Germline V gives CDR1 SGHTA, CDR2 FQGNSA. The CDR3 coding sequence is TGTGCCAGCAGATTAGCGGGACAGGGTCTCACTGAAGCTTTCTTT. Translating it yields CASRLAGQGLTEAFF. Combining the CDR3 with reference TRBV7-2 and TRBJ1-1 gives the whole variable domain GAGVSQSPSNKVTEKGKDVELRCDPISGHTALYWYRQSLGQGLEFLIYFQGNSAPDKSGLPSDRFSAERTGGSVSTLTIQRTQQEDSAVYLCASRLAGQGLTEAFFGQGTRLTVV.

There are many counts of this clonotype. The chain employs TRBV9 and TRBJ2-3, with 8 bases that match TRBD2. CDR1 and CDR2 from the germline V gene are SGDLS and YYNGEE. V was clipped by 4 bases and J by 1 base; unmatched bases: 2. The CDR3 is made up of 14 amino acids. The CDR3 region is CASSPAGGTDTQYF. The DNA for the CDR3 is TGTGCCAGCAGCCCAGCGGGGGGCACAGATACGCAGTATTTT. The full variable domain, in which reference TRBV9 and TRBJ2-3 provide the parts outside the CDR3, is DSGVTQTPKHLITATGQRVTLRCSPRSGDLSVYWYQQSLDQGLQFLIQYYNGEERAKGNILERFSAQQFPDLHSELNLSSLELGDSALYFCASSPAGGTDTQYFGPGTRLTVL.

V gene TRBV3-1 combines with J gene TRBJ1-2; D call uncertain. CDR1 is LGHDT and CDR2 is YNNKEL in the germline V gene (reference sequence). This CDR3 comprises 14 residues. V was trimmed by 1 base and J by 4 bases, leaving 10 bases between them. The CDR3 DNA follows: TGTGCCAGCAGCCAAGTGGCGGCTGGCTATGGCTACACCTTC. Protein product: CASSQVAAGYGYTF.

This clonotype was counted many times. This chain's CDR3 is CASRIRGGRETQYF. The CDR3 nucleotides read TGTGCCAGCAGAATAAGAGGGGGGCGTGAGACCCAGTACTTC. V and J are TRBV6-5 and TRBJ2-5, with D perhaps matching TRBD1 or TRBD2 (6 bases each). V dropped 6 bases and J dropped 5 bases, with 16 bases sitting between them. The length of the CDR3 is 14 residues. Per the germline V gene, CDR1 is MNHEY and CDR2 is SVGAGI.

Ten or more counts support this clonotype. The J gene is TRBJ2-3, the V gene TRBV11-2, with 11 nucleotides matching TRBD2. Trimming at V came to 7 bases and at J to 5 bases, leaving 8 bases not matched to a gene. Germline V gene sequence: CDR1 SGHAT, CDR2 FQNNGV. This CDR3 has 15 residues. Here the CDR3 reads CASITQGLAVDTQYF. CDR3 nucleotide sequence: TGTGCCAGCATCACCCAGGGACTAGCGGTAGATACGCAGTATTTT.

This chain connects TRBV5-1 to TRBJ2-5; 10 positions agree with TRBD1. Unmatched junction bases numbered 6, after V lost 2 bases and J lost 5 bases. Germline V gives CDR1 SGHRS, CDR2 YFSETQ. The CDR3 runs to 15 residues. Written as DNA, the CDR3 is TGCGCCAGCAGCTTCACCGGGACAGGGGAGGAGACCCAGTACTTC. Its translation: CASSFTGTGEETQYF.

The V and J genes are TRBV6-5 and TRBJ2-3, with a weak D call TRBD1 (6 bases). Germline CDR1 reads MNHEY; CDR2 reads SVGAGI. This CDR3 comprises 13 residues. The V gene lost 7 bases and the J gene lost 4 bases, with 12 bases spanning the gap. CDR3 coding DNA: TGTGCCAGCACAGGGGCGAGTCCAGATACGCAGTATTTT. It is translated as CASTGASPDTQYF.

The chain couples TRBV18 to TRBJ1-1; 7 bases agree with TRBD1. The V and J ends lost 2 bases and 4 bases, in that order; junction bases with no gene match: 4. Per germline, CDR1 KGHSH and CDR2 LQKENI. This CDR3 contains 14 residues. The CDR3 nucleotides are TGTGCCAGCTCACCATCGACAGGGAGCACTGAAGCTTTCTTT. Protein sequence: CASSPSTGSTEAFF.

This chain links TRBV12-3 or TRBV12-4 with TRBJ2-2; the match to TRBD2 covers 14 bases. This CDR3 contains 14 residues. With V trimmed by 6 bases and J by 14 bases, 8 bases remained unmatched. The DNA for the CDR3 is TGTGCCAGCAGCCCGACTAGCGGGGGGGCGAATCTGTTTTTT. Translated: CASSPTSGGANLFF.

Only a few counts were recorded for this clonotype. This chain joins TRBV7-3 and TRBJ2-1, with TRBD2 matching 8 bases. Per the germline V gene, CDR1 is SGHTA and CDR2 is FQGTGA. Losses at the gene ends were 0 bases for V and 5 bases for J; bases not matched to a gene: 6. CDR3 size: 16 residues. Here the CDR3 DNA reads TGTGCCAGCAGCTTAACGTTTAGCGGGGCCCACAATGAGCAGTTCTTC. Encoded protein: CASSLTFSGAHNEQFF.

The chain uses TRBV7-3 and TRBJ1-1, with 10 bases matching TRBD1. CDR1 is SGHTA, CDR2 FQGTGA, per germline. The CDR3 is made up of 18 amino acids. Losses at the gene ends were 4 bases for V and 3 bases for J; bases not matched to a gene: 14. This CDR3 reads CASSSYPGQGDGDTEAFF. The DNA of the CDR3 is TGTGCCAGCAGCTCATATCCCGGACAGGGGGATGGGGACACTGAAGCTTTCTTT.

The chain combines TRBV4-1 with TRBJ2-7, with 7 bases matching TRBD1. CDR3 length: 15 amino acids. The V and J ends lost 3 bases and 0 bases, in that order; junction bases with no gene match: 5. Germline lookup yields CDR1 MGHRA and CDR2 YSYEKL. The CDR3 region is CASSHGTAASYEQYF. CDR3 DNA: TGCGCCAGCAGCCACGGGACAGCAGCCTCCTACGAGCAGTACTTC.

V usage is TRBV7-2 and J usage is TRBJ2-3; D not certain. The CDR3 has 12 amino acids. Per the germline V gene, CDR1 is SGHTA and CDR2 is FQGNSA. Trimming shortened V by 4 bases and J by 8 bases, and 10 bases separated the two germline ends. This CDR3 is CASSSLPSTQYF. CDR3 nucleotides: TGTGCCAGCAGCTCCCTCCCCTCTACGCAGTATTTT.

J is TRBJ1-2 and V is TRBV18, with TRBD1 identical over 8 bases. This CDR3 contains 15 residues. V shed 0 bases, J shed 6 bases, and the junction held 6 bases outside the gene matches. Germline lookup yields CDR1 KGHSH and CDR2 LQKENI. The CDR3: CASSPPWTGRDGYTF. CDR3 nucleotide sequence: TGTGCCAGCTCACCACCTTGGACAGGGAGGGATGGCTACACCTTC.

This clonotype was detected a few times. V and J are TRBV2 and TRBJ2-1, with D tentatively TRBD2 (7 bases). CDR1 SNHLY and CDR2 FYNNEI come from the germline V gene. This CDR3 contains 14 residues. The ends were cut back, 0 bases at V and 8 bases at J, with 11 bases in the middle. CDR3: CASSEARGGHEQFF. DNA of the CDR3: TGTGCCAGCAGTGAAGCGAGGGGGGGACATGAGCAGTTCTTC.

The sample holds a few counts of this clonotype. This sequence joins TRBV20-1 and TRBJ1-5, with D hard to call. From germline, CDR1 is DFQATT and CDR2 SNEGSKA (reference sequence). The CDR3 is made up of 12 amino acids. The CDR3 loop reads CSVGSKAQPQHF. Here the CDR3 DNA reads TGCAGCGTAGGGTCGAAAGCACAGCCCCAGCATTTT.

This clonotype was observed at least ten times. CDR3 sequence (DNA): TGTGCCAGCAGTTCTATACCGGGTCCTGAGCTTGAGCAGTTCTTC. It translates to CASSSIPGPELEQFF. This chain joins TRBV27 and TRBJ2-1; D call uncertain. Trimming shortened V by 4 bases and J by 9 bases, and 19 bases separated the two germline ends. There are 15 residues in the CDR3. Germline CDR1 MNHEY, CDR2 SMNVEV (reference sequence).

This clonotype was observed a handful of times. CDR3 loop: CATSDPGQDEAFF. CDR3 DNA sequence: TGTGCCACCAGTGACCCCGGACAGGATGAAGCTTTCTTT. The chain recombines TRBV24-1 with TRBJ1-1, with 7 bases that match TRBD1. Trimming at V came to 4 bases and at J to 7 bases, leaving 5 bases not matched to a gene. The germline gives CDR1 KGHDR, CDR2 SFDVKD. The CDR3 spans 13 residues.

At least ten counts were recorded for this clonotype. The rearrangement uses TRBV21-1 and TRBJ2-7; the listed D gene, TRBD2, was not tested against the DNA. TRBV21-1 is a known pseudogene. CDR3 size: 13 residues. CDR3 bases: TGTGCCAGCAGCAAAGGCGGGGCCTACGAGCAGTACGTC. This encodes CASSKGGAYEQYV.